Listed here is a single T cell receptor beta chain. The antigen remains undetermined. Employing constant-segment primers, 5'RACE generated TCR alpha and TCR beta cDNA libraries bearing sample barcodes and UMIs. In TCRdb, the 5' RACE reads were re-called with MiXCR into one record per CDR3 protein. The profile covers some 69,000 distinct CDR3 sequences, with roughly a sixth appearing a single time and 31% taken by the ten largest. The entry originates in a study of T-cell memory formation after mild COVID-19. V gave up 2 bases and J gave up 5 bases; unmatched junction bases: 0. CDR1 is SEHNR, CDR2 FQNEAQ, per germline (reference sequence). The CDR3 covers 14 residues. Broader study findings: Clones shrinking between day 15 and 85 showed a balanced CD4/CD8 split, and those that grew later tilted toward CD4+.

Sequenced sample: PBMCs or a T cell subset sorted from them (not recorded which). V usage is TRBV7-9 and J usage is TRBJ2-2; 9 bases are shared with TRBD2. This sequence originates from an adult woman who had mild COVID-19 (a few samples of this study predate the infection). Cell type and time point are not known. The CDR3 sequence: CASSLTSGTGELFF. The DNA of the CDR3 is TGTGCCAGCAGCTTAACTAGCGGGACCGGGGAGCTGTTTTTT.